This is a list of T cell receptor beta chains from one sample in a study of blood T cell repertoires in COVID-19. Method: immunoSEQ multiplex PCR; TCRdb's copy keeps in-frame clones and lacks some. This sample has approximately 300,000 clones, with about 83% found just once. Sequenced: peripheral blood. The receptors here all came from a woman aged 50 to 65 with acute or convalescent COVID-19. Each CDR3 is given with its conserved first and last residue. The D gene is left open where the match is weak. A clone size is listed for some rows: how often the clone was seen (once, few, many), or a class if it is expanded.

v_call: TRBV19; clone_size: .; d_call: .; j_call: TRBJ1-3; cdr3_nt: TGTGCCAGTAGTACAACTCGGAGCTCTGGAAACACCATATATTTT; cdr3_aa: CASSTTRSSGNTIYF
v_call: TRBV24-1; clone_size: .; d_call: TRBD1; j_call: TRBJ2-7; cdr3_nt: TGTGCCACCAGTGATTGGACAGGAGAGGACGAGCAGTACTTC; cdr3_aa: CATSDWTGEDEQYF
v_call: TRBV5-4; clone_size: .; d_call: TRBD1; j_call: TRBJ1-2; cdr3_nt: TGTGCCAGCAGAGGGACAGGGGGCGATGGCTACACCTTC; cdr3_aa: CASRGTGGDGYTF
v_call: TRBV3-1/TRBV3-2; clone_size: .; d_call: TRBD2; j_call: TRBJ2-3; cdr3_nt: TGTGCCAGCAGCCCGAGGACTAGCGGCGATACGCAGTATTTT; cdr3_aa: CASSPRTSGDTQYF
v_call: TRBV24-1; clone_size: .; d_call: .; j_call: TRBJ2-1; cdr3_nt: TGTGCCACCAGTGATTTTAGGGGTGAGCAGTTCTTC; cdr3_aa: CATSDFRGEQFF
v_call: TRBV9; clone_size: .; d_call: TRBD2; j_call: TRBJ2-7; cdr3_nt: TGTGCCAGCAGCGTAGGTGGTAGCGGGTCCAACGAGCAGTACTTC; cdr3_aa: CASSVGGSGSNEQYF
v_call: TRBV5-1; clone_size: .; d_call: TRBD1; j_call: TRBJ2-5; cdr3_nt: TGCGCCAGCATCTCTCGGGTTACAGGGGGCCGAGAGACCCAGTACTTC; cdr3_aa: CASISRVTGGRETQYF
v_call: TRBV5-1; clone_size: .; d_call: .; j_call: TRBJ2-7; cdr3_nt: TGCGCCAGCAGCTTGGACAGAAGCTCCTACGAGCAGTACTTC; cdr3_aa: CASSLDRSSYEQYF
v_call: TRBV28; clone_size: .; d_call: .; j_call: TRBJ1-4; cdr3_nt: TGTGCCAGCAGTTTGGGAGGTAATGAAAAACTGTTTTTT; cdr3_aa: CASSLGGNEKLFF
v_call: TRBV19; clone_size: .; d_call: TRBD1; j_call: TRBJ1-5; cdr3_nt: TGTGCCAGTAACTCCACCCGGGACAGGCCCTATAGCAATCAGCCCCAGCATTTT; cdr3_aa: CASNSTRDRPYSNQPQHF
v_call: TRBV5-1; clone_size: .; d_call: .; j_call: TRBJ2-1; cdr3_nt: TGCGCCAGCAGCTCCGGCCCCACGGGTGAGCAGTTCTTC; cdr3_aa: CASSSGPTGEQFF
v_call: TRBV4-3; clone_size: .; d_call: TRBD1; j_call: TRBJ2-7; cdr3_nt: TGCGCCAGCAGCCAAGTGGCGGGACAGGGGTACGAGCAGTACTTC; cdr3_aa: CASSQVAGQGYEQYF
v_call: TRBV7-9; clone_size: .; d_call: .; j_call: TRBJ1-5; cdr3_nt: TGTGCCAGCAGTCCCCAGGAAAATAGCAATCAGCCCCAGCATTTT; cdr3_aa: CASSPQENSNQPQHF
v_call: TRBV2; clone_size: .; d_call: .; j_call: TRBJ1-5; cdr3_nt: TGTGCCAGCAGTGGGAGGGGTGGCCAGCCCCAGCATTTT; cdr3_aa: CASSGRGGQPQHF
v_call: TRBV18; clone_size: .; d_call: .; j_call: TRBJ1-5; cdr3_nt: TGTGCCAGCTCACCAATAACAGGTTTAAGTCAGCCCCAGCATTTT; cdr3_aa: CASSPITGLSQPQHF
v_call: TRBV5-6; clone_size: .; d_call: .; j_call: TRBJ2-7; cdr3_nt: TGTGCCAGCAGCTTGTTTAGTACCCGCGAGCAGTACTTC; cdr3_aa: CASSLFSTREQYF
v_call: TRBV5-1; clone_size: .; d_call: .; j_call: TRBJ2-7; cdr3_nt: TGCGCCAGCAGCTTAGGAGGTAGGGACTTGGGCTACGAGCAGTACTTC; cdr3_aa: CASSLGGRDLGYEQYF
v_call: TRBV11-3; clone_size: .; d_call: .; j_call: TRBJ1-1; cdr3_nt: TGTGCCAGCAGCCTCAACAGAGATCATGAAGCTTTCTTT; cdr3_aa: CASSLNRDHEAFF
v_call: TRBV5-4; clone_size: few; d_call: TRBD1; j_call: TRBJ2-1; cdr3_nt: TGTGCCAGCTCGGAGGGGACAGGTTCCTACAATGAGCAGTTCTTC; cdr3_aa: CASSEGTGSYNEQFF
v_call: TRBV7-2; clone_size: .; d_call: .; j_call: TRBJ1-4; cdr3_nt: TGTGCCAGCAGCTGGGGCGCCTCTAATGAAAAACTGTTTTTT; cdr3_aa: CASSWGASNEKLFF
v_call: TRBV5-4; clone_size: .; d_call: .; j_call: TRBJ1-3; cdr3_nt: TGTGCCAGCAGCTTAGGTGAAACTGCTCGGGGGAACACCATATATTTT; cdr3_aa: CASSLGETARGNTIYF
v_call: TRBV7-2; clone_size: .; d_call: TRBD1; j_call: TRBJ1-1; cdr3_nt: TGTGCCAGCAGCTTAGTAGACGGACAGGGTAGCACTGAAGCTTTCTTT; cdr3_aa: CASSLVDGQGSTEAFF
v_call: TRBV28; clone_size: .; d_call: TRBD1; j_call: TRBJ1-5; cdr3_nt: TGTGCCAGCAGTACAGACAGGGGCAATCAGCCCCAGCATTTT; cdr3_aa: CASSTDRGNQPQHF
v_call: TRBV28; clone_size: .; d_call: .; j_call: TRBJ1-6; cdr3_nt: TGTGCCAGCAGAGTTCAGAGAGGAGATAATTCACCCCTCCACTTT; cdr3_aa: CASRVQRGDNSPLHF
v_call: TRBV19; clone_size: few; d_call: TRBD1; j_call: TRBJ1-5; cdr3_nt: TGTGCCAGTAGTGTTGGGGACAGGGGATTGGATCAGCCCCAGCATTTT; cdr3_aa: CASSVGDRGLDQPQHF
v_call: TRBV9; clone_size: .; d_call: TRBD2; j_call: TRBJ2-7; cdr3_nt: TGTGCCAGCAGCGTAGGGGGGACTAGCGGGGACGAGCAGTACTTC; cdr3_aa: CASSVGGTSGDEQYF
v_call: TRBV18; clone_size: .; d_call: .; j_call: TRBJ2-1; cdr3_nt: TGTGCCAGCTCACCAGTCCGGGGCAATGAGCAGTTCTTC; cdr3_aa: CASSPVRGNEQFF
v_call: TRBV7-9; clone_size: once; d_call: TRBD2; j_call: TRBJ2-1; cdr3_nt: TGTGCCAGCAGCTTACTAGCGGGAGCGAATGAGCAGTTCTTC; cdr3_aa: CASSLLAGANEQFF
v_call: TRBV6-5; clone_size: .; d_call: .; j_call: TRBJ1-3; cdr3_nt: TGTGCCAGCATCGCAGGCTCTGGAAACACCATATATTTT; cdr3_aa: CASIAGSGNTIYF
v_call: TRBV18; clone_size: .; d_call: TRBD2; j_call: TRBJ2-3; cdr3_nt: TGTGCCAGCTCACCACCCGGGAGGCCAGATACGCAGTATTTT; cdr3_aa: CASSPPGRPDTQYF
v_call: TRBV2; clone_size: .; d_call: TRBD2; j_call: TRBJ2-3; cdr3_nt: TGTGCCAGCACCAACCGGGGGGGTTTGAGGGATACGCAGTATTTT; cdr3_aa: CASTNRGGLRDTQYF
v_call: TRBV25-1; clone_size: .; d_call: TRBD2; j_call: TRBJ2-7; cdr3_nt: TGTGCCAGCAGTGATATAGGGACTAGCGGCTACGAGCAGTACTTC; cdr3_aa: CASSDIGTSGYEQYF
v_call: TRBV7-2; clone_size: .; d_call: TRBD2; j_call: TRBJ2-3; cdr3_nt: TGTGCCAGCAGCTTAGGGCGGGCTAGCGGTGCAGATACGCAGTATTTT; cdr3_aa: CASSLGRASGADTQYF
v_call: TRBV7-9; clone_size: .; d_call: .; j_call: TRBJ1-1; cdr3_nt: TGTGCCAGCAGCTTAGCTGCAATCGGGAACACTGAAGCTTTCTTT; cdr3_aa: CASSLAAIGNTEAFF
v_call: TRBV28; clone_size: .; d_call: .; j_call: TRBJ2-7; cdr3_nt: TGTGCCAGCAGTTTATTAAGCGGAGGTAGGAGGGGCTACGAGCAGTACTTC; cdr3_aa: CASSLLSGGRRGYEQYF
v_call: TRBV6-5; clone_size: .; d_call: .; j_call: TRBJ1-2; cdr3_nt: TGTGCCAGCAGTAACGGCTATGGCTACACCTTC; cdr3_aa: CASSNGYGYTF
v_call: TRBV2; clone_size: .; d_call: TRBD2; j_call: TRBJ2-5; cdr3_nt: TGTGCCAGCAGTGAGAGGACTAGCGGGACGGAGACCCAGTACTTC; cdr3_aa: CASSERTSGTETQYF
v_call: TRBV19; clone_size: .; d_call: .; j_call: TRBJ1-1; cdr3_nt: TGTGCCAGTAGTATTGGGCGCGTTGAAGCTTTCTTT; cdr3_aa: CASSIGRVEAFF
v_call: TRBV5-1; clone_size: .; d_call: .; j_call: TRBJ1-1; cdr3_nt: TGCGCCAGCAGCTTGACAGACCTTACTGAAGCTTTCTTT; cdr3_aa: CASSLTDLTEAFF
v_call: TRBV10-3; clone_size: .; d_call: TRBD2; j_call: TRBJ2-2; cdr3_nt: TGTGCCATCTCGGGACTAGCGGAGACCGGGGAGCTGTTTTTT; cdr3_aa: CAISGLAETGELFF
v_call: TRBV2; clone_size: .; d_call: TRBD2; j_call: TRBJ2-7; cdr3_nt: TGTGCCAGCAGAACGACTAGCGGGAGGGCGAATTCACACGAGCAGTACTTC; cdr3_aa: CASRTTSGRANSHEQYF
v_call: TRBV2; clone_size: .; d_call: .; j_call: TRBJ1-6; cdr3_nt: TGTGCCAGCAGCGGCAGGGGACCTGCACCCCTCCACTTT; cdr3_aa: CASSGRGPAPLHF
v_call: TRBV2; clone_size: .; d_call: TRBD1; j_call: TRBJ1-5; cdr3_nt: TGTGCCAGCAGTCCCACAGGGGGAACTCAGCCCCAGCATTTT; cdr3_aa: CASSPTGGTQPQHF
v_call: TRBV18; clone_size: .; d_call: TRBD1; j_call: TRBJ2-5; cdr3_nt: TGTGCCAGCTCACCACCGGGACAGGGAGAGACCCAGTACTTC; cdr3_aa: CASSPPGQGETQYF
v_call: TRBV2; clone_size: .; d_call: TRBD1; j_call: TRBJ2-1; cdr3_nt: TGTGCCAGCAGTGAAATTGGACAGGGGGTATTGAATGAGCAGTTCTTC; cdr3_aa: CASSEIGQGVLNEQFF
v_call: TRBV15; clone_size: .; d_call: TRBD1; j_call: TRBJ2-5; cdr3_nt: TGTGCCACCGGGTCTACAGGGGGTGAGACCCAGTACTTC; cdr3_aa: CATGSTGGETQYF